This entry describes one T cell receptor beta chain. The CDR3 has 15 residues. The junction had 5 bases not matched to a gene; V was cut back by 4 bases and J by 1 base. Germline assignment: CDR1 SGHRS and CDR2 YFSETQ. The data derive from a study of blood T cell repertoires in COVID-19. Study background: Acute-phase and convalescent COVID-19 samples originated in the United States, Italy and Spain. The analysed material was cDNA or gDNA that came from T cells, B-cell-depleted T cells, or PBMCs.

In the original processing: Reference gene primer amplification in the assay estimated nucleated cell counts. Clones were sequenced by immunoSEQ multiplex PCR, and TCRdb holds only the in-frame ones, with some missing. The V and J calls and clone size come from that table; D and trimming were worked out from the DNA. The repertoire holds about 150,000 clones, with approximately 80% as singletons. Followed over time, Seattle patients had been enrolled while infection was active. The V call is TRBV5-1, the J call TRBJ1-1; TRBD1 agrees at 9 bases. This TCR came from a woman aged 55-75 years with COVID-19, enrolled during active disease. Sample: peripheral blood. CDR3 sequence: CASSPWTGANTEAFF. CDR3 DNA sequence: TGCGCCAGCAGCCCTTGGACAGGGGCGAACACTGAAGCTTTCTTT.